This T cell receptor beta chain was captured by sequencing in a study of blood T cell repertoires in COVID-19. Looking at the study overall: Acute-phase and convalescent COVID-19 samples originated in the United States, Italy and Spain.

In the original analysis: Amplification of reference gene primers provided the estimated nucleated cell counts. Clones were read by immunoSEQ multiplex PCR, and TCRdb kept only the in-frame ones, dropping some. The V and J calls and clone size are taken from that table; D and trimming were inferred from the DNA. The data contain just over 300,000 clones, more than 75% of them seen just once; the ten biggest clones take up about 4.2%. Either two negative PCRs, clearance, or symptom resolution qualified Cohort 3 donors as recovered. The sequenced sample consisted of PBMCs or T cells enriched from blood (not recorded which). This clonotype was obtained from a man aged 30-40 years who had recovered from COVID-19.

The CDR3 region has the DNA TGTGCCAGCAGTGAACAGGGAAACACCGGGGAGCTGTTTTTT. It yields the protein CASSEQGNTGELFF. The chain carries TRBV28 and TRBJ2-2; possible D gene TRBD1, 6 bases. The CDR3 is 14 residues long. Trimming took 5 bases from V and 2 from J, leaving 9 bases between them. From germline, CDR1 is MDHEN and CDR2 SYDVKM.